Each of the 12 T cell receptor beta chains below was sequenced from the same sample in a study of cytomegalovirus exposure and HLA in healthy donors. PCR primers comprised 60 Vbeta and 13 Jbeta primers. Generated by immunoSEQ multiplex PCR, the TCRdb table keeps only in-frame clones and is missing some. The table includes some 130,000 clones, approximately 61% detected once. Sequenced: PBMCs. These receptor sequences come from a young man in good health and CMV-seropositive.

This clone has only a few counts. This chain joins TRBV7-3 and TRBJ2-1; TRBD2 agrees at 11 bases. The CDR3 is 16 residues long. The trim removed 5 bases at V and 8 bases at J, leaving 11 bases unmatched. Per germline, CDR1 SGHTA and CDR2 FQGTGA. CDR3 loop: CASSPWTSGSGDEQFF. CDR3 bases: TGTGCCAGCAGCCCGTGGACTAGCGGGTCAGGGGATGAGCAGTTCTTC.

The V call is TRBV18, the J call TRBJ2-3, with D perhaps matching TRBD2 (6 bases). V lost 3 bases and J lost 1, with 11 bases in between. This CDR3 has 15 residues. Per germline, CDR1 KGHSH and CDR2 LQKENI. CDR3 protein: CASSPDLAGTDTQYF. The CDR3, as DNA: TGTGCCAGCTCACCCGACTTAGCGGGCACAGATACGCAGTATTTT.

The chain recombines TRBV5-6 with TRBJ1-2; D ambiguous. Germline V lookup: CDR1 SGHDT, CDR2 YYEEEE. This CDR3 has 17 amino acids. The V gene lost 1 base and the J gene lost 4 bases, with 20 bases spanning the gap. The CDR3 region is CASSLYFPPSSGYGYTF. The CDR3 DNA reads as TGTGCCAGCAGCTTGTATTTCCCCCCATCTAGCGGCTATGGCTACACCTTC.

The rearrangement uses TRBV19 and TRBJ1-1; TRBD1 is a possible D gene (6 bases). Trimming removed 7 bases at V and 2 bases at J, with 14 bases between. This CDR3 spans 14 amino acids. The germline gives CDR1 LNHDA, CDR2 SQIVND (reference sequence). CDR3 region: CASKTDRSNTEAFF. DNA of the CDR3: TGTGCCAGTAAAACCGACAGGAGTAACACTGAAGCTTTCTTT.

The sample holds a few counts of this clone. V gene TRBV5-6 combines with J gene TRBJ1-1; 7 bases fit TRBD1. This CDR3 region has 16 residues. With V trimmed by 2 bases and J by 2 bases, 9 bases remained unmatched. In germline, CDR1 is SGHDT, CDR2 YYEEEE. For the CDR3, the DNA is TGTGCCAGCAGCTTTGCCCTCAGGGGGACCAACACTGAAGCTTTCTTT. This translates into CASSFALRGTNTEAFF.

The gene calls are TRBV18 and TRBJ2-7; 10 bases match TRBD1. CDR3 length: 14 residues. Germline CDR1 KGHSH, CDR2 LQKENI. V lost 8 bases to trimming and J lost 6 bases; unmatched junction nucleotides: 10. CDR3 DNA: TGTGCCAGCACTCCCGGGACAGGGGACGGCGAGCAGTACTTC. It yields the protein CASTPGTGDGEQYF. The whole variable domain, filled in from reference TRBV18 and TRBJ2-7, reads NAGVMQNPRHLVRRRGQEARLRCSPMKGHSHVYWYRQLPEEGLKFMVYLQKENIIDESGMPKERFSAEFPKEGPSILRIQQVVRGDSAAYFCASTPGTGDGEQYFGPGTRLTVT.

The gene calls are TRBV11-2 and TRBJ1-1; 7 bases map to TRBD1. The CDR3 loop spans 12 amino acids. The germline CDR1 and CDR2 sequences are SGHAT and FQNNGV. The V gene end was trimmed by 5 bases and the J gene end by 10 bases; junction bases not matched to a gene: 7. The CDR3 reads CASSAGTGAAFF. In nucleotides, the CDR3 is TGTGCCAGCAGCGCCGGCACAGGGGCAGCTTTCTTT.

The V gene is TRBV5-4, the J gene TRBJ2-3; D is possibly TRBD2 (7 bases). This CDR3 spans 15 amino acids. Germline V gene lookup returns CDR1 SGHNT and CDR2 YYREEE (reference sequence). V dropped 2 bases and J dropped 4 bases, with 14 bases sitting between them. CDR3 loop: CASSFGLGGADTQYF. The CDR3, as DNA: TGTGCCAGCAGCTTCGGGCTAGGGGGGGCAGATACGCAGTATTTT.

The chain uses TRBV5-4 and TRBJ2-3; D ambiguous. The CDR3 consists of 14 residues. CDR1 is SGHNT and CDR2 is YYREEE in the germline V gene (reference sequence). V lost 4 bases to trimming and J lost 1 base, with 10 bases between them. The CDR3 bases are TGTGCCAGCAGCCCCATACACCGCACAGATACGCAGTATTTT. Translated, it gives CASSPIHRTDTQYF.

This chain joins TRBV29-1 and TRBJ2-1, with D maybe TRBD2 (6 bases). There are 15 residues in the CDR3. V dropped 6 bases and J dropped 7 bases, with 22 bases sitting between them. CDR1 SQVTM and CDR2 ANQGSEA come from the germline V gene. CDR3 in DNA: TGCAGCGTCCCCGAAGTGCGGGGCCCGGGGAATGAGCAGTTCTTC. It specifies CSVPEVRGPGNEQFF.

The J gene is TRBJ2-7, the V gene TRBV5-1; TRBD2 agrees at 11 bases. The CDR3 loop spans 15 amino acids. Germline lookup yields CDR1 SGHRS and CDR2 YFSETQ. J gave up 4 bases and V 3 bases, and 6 bases lay outside the gene matches. The CDR3 reads CASSSLAGGGYEQYF. The CDR3 DNA follows: TGCGCCAGCAGCTCCCTAGCGGGAGGAGGTTACGAGCAGTACTTC.

This chain joins TRBV5-1 and TRBJ2-1; 8 bases line up with TRBD1. Germline CDR1 reads SGHRS; CDR2 reads YFSETQ. This CDR3 has 13 amino acids. V shed 3 bases, J shed 12 bases, and the junction held 8 bases outside the gene matches. CDR3 amino acids: CASSWGPGGSQFF. The CDR3 DNA is TGCGCCAGCAGCTGGGGGCCAGGGGGCTCGCAGTTCTTC.